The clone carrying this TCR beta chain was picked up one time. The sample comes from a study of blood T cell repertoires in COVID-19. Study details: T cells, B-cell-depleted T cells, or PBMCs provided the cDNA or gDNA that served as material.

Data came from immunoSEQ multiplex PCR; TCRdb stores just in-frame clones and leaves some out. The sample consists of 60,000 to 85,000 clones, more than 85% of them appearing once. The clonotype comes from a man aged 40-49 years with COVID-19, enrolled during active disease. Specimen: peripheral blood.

The CDR3 loop is CASSLWTGVWGYTF. CDR3 sequence (DNA): TGTGCCAGCAGCCTCTGGACAGGCGTATGGGGTTACACCTTC. This rearrangement joins TRBV5-6 to TRBJ1-2, with 7 nucleotides matching TRBD1. Germline CDR1 reads SGHDT; CDR2 reads YYEEEE. J lost 11 bases, V lost 4 bases, and 14 bases had no gene match. The CDR3 is 14 amino acids.